This TCR beta chain originates from a study of T cell responses to AZD1222 COVID-19 vaccine. Measured with immunoSEQ multiplex PCR; TCRdb has only the in-frame clones, and not every one. This table has 200,000 or so clones, about 87% appearing once. The V gene's germline CDR1 is SGHVS and CDR2 FQNEAQ. The CDR3 covers 15 residues. V lost 1 base and J 0 bases, leaving 9 bases between the germline ends. The sample here was peripheral blood, taken on day 0 of MenACWY control vaccination. This receptor was taken from an adult in good health. The chain employs TRBV7-8 and TRBJ1-1, with D hard to call. The CDR3 protein is CASSLGHSMNTEAFF. DNA of the CDR3: TGTGCCAGCAGCTTAGGTCACAGCATGAACACTGAAGCTTTCTTT.